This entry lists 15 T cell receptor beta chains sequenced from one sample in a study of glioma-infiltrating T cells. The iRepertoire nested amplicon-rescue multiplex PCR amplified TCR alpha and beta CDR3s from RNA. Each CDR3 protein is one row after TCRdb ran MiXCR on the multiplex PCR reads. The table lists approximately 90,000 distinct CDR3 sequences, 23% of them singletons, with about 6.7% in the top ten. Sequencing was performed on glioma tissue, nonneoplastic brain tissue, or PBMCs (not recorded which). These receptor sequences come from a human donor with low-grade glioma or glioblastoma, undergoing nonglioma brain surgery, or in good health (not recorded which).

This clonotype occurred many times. CDR3 bases: TGCGCCAGCAGCCAAGGGTGGACCCCAAATGAAAAACTGTTTTTT. Amino acid sequence: CASSQGWTPNEKLFF. This chain connects TRBV4-1 to TRBJ1-4; D uncertain. V was cut by 1 base and J by 5 bases, with 11 bases left in between. CDR3 length: 15 residues. The germline CDR1 and CDR2 sequences are MGHRA and YSYEKL.

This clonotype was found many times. The CDR3: CSAGTGGDGQFF. The CDR3 region has the DNA TGCAGTGCTGGGACAGGAGGTGATGGGCAGTTCTTC. V is TRBV20-1 and J is TRBJ2-1; 8 bases agree with TRBD1. J gave up 12 bases and V 5 bases, and 9 bases lay outside the gene matches. The germline gives CDR1 DFQATT, CDR2 SNEGSKA (reference sequence). The CDR3 length is 12 residues.

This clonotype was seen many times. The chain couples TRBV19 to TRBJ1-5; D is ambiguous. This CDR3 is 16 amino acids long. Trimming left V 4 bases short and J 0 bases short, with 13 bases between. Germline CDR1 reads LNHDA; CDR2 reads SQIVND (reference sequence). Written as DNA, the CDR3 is TGTGCCAGTAGTACAAACGGGTTCTATAGCAATCAGCCCCAGCATTTT. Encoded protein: CASSTNGFYSNQPQHF.

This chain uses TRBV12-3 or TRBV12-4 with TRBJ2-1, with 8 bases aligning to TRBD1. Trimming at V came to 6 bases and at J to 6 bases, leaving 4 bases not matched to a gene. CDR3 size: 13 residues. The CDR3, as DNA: TGTGCCAGCAGGCAACAGGGGGGCAATGAGCAGTTCTTC. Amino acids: CASRQQGGNEQFF.

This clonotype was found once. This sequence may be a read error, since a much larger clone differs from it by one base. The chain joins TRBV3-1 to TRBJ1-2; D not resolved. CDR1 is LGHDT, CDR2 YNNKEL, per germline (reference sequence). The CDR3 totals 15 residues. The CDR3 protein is CASIQAPGGSYGYTF. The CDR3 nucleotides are TGTGCCAGCATCCAAGCGCCGGGCGGGAGCTATGGCTACACCTTC.

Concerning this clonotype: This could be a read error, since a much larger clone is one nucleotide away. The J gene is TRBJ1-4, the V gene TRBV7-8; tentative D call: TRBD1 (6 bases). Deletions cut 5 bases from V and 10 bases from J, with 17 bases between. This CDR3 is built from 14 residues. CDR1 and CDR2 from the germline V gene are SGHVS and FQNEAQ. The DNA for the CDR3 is TGTGCCAGCAGCAATACAGGGATTCGGGGAAAACTGTTTTTT. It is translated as CASSNTGIRGKLFF.

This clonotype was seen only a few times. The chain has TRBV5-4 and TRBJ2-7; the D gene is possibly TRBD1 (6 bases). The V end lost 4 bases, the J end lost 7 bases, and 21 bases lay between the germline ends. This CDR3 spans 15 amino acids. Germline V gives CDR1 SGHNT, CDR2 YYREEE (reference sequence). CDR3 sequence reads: CASSRNRVRVGEQYF. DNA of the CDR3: TGTGCCAGCAGCCGAAACAGGGTAAGAGTCGGAGAGCAGTACTTC.

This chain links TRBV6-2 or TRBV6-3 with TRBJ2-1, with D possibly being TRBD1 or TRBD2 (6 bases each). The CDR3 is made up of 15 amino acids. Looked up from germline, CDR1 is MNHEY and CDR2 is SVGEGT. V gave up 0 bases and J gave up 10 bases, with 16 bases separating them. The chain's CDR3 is CASSYSRSGAYEQFF. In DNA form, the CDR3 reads TGTGCCAGCAGTTACTCGCGCTCGGGGGCCTACGAGCAGTTCTTC.

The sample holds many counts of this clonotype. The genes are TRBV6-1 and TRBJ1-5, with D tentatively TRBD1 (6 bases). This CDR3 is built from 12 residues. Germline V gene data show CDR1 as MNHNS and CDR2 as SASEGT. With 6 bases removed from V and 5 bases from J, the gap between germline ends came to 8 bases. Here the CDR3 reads CASRSGDQPQHF. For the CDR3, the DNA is TGTGCCAGCAGATCAGGGGATCAGCCCCAGCATTTT.

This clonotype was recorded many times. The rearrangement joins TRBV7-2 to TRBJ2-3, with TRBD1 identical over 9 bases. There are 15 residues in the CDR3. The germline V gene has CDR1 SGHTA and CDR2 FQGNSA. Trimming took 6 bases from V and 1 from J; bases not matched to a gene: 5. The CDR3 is CASSTGTGRTDTQYF. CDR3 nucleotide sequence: TGTGCCAGCAGTACCGGGACAGGGCGCACAGATACGCAGTATTTT.

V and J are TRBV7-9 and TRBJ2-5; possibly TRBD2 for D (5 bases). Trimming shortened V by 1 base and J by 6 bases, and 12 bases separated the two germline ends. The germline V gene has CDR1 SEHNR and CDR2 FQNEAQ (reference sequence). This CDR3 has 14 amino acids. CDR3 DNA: TGTGCCAGCAGCTTAGGGGTCGGGGTCCAGACCCAGTACTTC. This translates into CASSLGVGVQTQYF.

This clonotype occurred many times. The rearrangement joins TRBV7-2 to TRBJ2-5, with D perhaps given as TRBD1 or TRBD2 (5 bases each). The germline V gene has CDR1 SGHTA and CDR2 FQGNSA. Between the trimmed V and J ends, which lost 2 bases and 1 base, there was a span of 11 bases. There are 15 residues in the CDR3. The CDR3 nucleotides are TGTGCCAGCAGCTTAACTAGGGGCGGCCAAGAGACCCAGTACTTC. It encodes CASSLTRGGQETQYF.

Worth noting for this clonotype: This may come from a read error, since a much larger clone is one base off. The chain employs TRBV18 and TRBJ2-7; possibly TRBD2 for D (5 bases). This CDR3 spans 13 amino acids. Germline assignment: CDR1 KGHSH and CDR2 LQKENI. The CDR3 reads CASSQQGGYEHYF. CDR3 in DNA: TGTGCCAGCTCGCAGCAAGGAGGTTACGAGCATTACTTC.

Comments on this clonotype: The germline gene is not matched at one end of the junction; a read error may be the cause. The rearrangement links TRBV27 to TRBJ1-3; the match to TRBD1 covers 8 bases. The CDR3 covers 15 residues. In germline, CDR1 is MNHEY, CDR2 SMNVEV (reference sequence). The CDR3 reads CASSLYSGQGNTLYF. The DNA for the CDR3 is TGTGCCAGCAGTTTATATTCAGGACAGGGAAACACCTTATATTTT.

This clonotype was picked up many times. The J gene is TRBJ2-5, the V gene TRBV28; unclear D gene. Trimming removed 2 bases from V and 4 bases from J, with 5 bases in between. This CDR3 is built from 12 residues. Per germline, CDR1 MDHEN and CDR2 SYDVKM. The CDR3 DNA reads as TGTGCCAGCAGTTTACTATTAGAGACCCAGTACTTC. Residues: CASSLLLETQYF.